These 9 T cell receptor beta chains came from one sample sequenced in a study of early T cells in non-severe SARS-CoV-2 infection. TCRdb redid the calling of the 5' RACE reads with MiXCR, one entry per CDR3 protein. The sample holds around 55,000 distinct CDR3 sequences, under 15% seen once. Sequencing used whole blood, obtained at baseline. These receptors were taken from an adult who was a healthcare worker with PCR-confirmed SARS-CoV-2 infection or an uninfected control (not recorded which).

This clonotype was detected ten times or more. This chain uses TRBV4-1 with TRBJ1-2; 8 nucleotides line up with TRBD1. This CDR3 contains 14 residues. The germline gives CDR1 MGHRA, CDR2 YSYEKL. V shed 0 bases, J shed 9 bases, and the junction held 6 bases outside the gene matches. The CDR3: CASSQERQGNSYTF. The CDR3 DNA is TGCGCCAGCAGCCAAGAACGACAGGGGAACAGCTACACCTTC.

V usage is TRBV5-1 and J usage is TRBJ2-7, with D hard to call. This CDR3 region has 13 residues. The V gene's germline CDR1 is SGHRS and CDR2 YFSETQ. V was pared by 2 bases and J by 0 bases, with 6 bases between. The CDR3 sequence: CASSFTVSYEQYF. The CDR3 bases are TGCGCCAGCAGCTTCACAGTCTCCTACGAGCAGTACTTC.

This clonotype was found a few times. This chain joins TRBV4-1 and TRBJ2-1; D gene uncertain. The CDR3 is made up of 13 amino acids. The ends were cut back, 3 bases at V and 8 bases at J, with 11 bases in the middle. Germline CDR1 is MGHRA and CDR2 is YSYEKL. Here the CDR3 DNA reads TGCGCCAGCAGCCACTCTGGGATCTATGAGCAGTTCTTC. It codes for CASSHSGIYEQFF.

The sample holds a few counts of this clonotype. The J gene is TRBJ2-2, the V gene TRBV21-1; the listed D gene, TRBD1, was not tested against the DNA. TRBV21-1 is a pseudogene segment. CDR3 length: 20 amino acids. DNA for the CDR3: TGTGCCAGCAGCCCCGACAGGAATTTGGCCCGGACAACGTTCACCGGGGAGCTGTTTTTT. Amino acids: CASSPDRNLARTTFTGELFF.

The CDR3 loop reads CSARNRVDFTEAFF. The CDR3 DNA sequence: TGCAGTGCTCGAAACAGGGTCGACTTCACTGAAGCTTTCTTT. This chain connects TRBV20-1 to TRBJ1-1; maybe TRBD1 (6 bases). Germline values: CDR1 DFQATT, CDR2 SNEGSKA (reference sequence). V lost 5 bases and J 4 bases, leaving 17 bases between the germline ends. This CDR3 is built from 14 residues.

CDR3 protein: CASSAKPNTEAFF. The CDR3 region has the DNA TGCGCCAGCAGTGCCAAGCCGAACACTGAAGCTTTCTTT. The chain employs TRBV10-2 and TRBJ1-1; no clear D. The germline CDR1 and CDR2 sequences are WSHSY and SAAADI. The CDR3 covers 13 residues. The V end lost 4 bases, the J end lost 1 base, and 7 bases lay between the germline ends.

This clonotype came up many times. The CDR3: CASSYTGQYYEQYF. In DNA, the CDR3 is TGTGCCAGCAGCTATACGGGACAGTACTACGAGCAGTACTTC. The chain combines TRBV12-3 or TRBV12-4 with TRBJ2-7; 7 positions agree with TRBD1. J lost 3 bases, V lost 6 bases, and 8 bases had no gene match. This CDR3 contains 14 residues.

CDR3 nucleotide sequence: TGTGCCAGTAGTACCCTATCGGCGGGGGGTAGCACAGATACGCAGTATTTT. It encodes CASSTLSAGGSTDTQYF. This chain uses TRBV19 with TRBJ2-3; TRBD2 matches 8 bases. Germline trimming cut 4 bases from V and 0 bases from J; bases unmatched to any gene: 9. This CDR3 is 17 amino acids long. Looked up from germline, CDR1 is LNHDA and CDR2 is SQIVND (reference sequence).

The chain links TRBV7-8 to TRBJ2-3; 8 bases align to TRBD2. In germline, CDR1 is SGHVS, CDR2 FQNEAQ. This CDR3 contains 16 residues. The J segment lost 0 bases and the V segment lost 5 bases, leaving 7 bases of the junction unmatched. The CDR3 region is CASSELAARSTDTQYF. In nucleotides, the CDR3 is TGTGCCAGCAGCGAACTAGCGGCGCGTAGCACAGATACGCAGTATTTT.